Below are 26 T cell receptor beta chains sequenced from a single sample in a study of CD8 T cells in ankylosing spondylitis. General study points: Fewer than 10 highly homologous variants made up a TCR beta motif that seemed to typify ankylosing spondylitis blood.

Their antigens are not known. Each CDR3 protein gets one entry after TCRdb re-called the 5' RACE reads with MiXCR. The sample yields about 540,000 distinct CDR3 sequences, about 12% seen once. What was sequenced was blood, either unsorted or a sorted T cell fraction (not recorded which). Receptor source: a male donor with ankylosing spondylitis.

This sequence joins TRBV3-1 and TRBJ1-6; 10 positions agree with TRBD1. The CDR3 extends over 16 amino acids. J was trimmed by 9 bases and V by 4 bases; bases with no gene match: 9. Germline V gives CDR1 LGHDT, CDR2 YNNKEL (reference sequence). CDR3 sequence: CASSLQPGQGSSPLHF. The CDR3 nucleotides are TGTGCCAGCAGCCTACAACCGGGACAGGGGAGTTCACCCCTCCACTTT.

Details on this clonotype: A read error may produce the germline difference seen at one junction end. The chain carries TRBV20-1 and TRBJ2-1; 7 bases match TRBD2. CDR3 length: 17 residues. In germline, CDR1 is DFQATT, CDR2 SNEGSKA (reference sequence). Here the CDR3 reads CCARDPRPSGNFNEQFF. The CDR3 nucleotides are TGCTGTGCTAGAGATCCCCGGCCTAGCGGAAATTTCAATGAGCAGTTCTTC.

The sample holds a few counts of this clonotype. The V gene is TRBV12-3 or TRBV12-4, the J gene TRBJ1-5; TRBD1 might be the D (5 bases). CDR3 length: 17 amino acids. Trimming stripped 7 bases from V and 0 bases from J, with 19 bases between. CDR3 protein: CASTSPAGGTSNQPQHF. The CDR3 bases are TGTGCCAGCACCTCTCCGGCGGGGGGGACTAGCAATCAGCCCCAGCATTTT.

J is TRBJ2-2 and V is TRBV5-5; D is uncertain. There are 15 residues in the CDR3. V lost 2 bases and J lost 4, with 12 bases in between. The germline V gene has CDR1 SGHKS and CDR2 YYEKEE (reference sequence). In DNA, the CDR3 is TGTGCCAGCAGCTTAAGGACGGAAGTCACCGGGGAGCTGTTTTTT. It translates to CASSLRTEVTGELFF.

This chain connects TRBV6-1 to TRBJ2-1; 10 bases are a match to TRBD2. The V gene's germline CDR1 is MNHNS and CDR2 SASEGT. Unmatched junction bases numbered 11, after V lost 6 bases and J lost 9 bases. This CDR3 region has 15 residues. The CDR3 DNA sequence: TGTGCCAGCAGCGCCGGGACTAGCGTAAGGAGTGAGCAGTTCTTC. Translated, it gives CASSAGTSVRSEQFF.

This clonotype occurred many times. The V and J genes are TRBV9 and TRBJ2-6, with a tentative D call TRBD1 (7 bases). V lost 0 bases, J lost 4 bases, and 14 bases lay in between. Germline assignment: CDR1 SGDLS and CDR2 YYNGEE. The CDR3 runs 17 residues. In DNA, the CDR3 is TGTGCCAGCAGCGTAGGGGCAGGGGGGTCAGGGGCCAACGTCCTGACTTTC. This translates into CASSVGAGGSGANVLTF.

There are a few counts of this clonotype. The CDR3 protein is CSARGDHEQFF. The CDR3 DNA reads as TGCAGTGCTAGGGGCGACCATGAGCAGTTCTTC. The rearrangement joins TRBV20-1 to TRBJ2-1; D is uncertain. The germline V gene encodes CDR1 DFQATT and CDR2 SNEGSKA (reference sequence). This CDR3 is 11 amino acids long. V was pared by 3 bases and J by 8 bases, with 8 bases between.

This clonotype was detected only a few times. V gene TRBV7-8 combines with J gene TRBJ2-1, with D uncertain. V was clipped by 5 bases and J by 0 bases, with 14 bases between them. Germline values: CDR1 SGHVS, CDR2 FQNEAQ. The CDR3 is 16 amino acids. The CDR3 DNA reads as TGTGCCAGCAGCACACTGAACCCAAGCTCCTACAATGAGCAGTTCTTC. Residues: CASSTLNPSSYNEQFF.

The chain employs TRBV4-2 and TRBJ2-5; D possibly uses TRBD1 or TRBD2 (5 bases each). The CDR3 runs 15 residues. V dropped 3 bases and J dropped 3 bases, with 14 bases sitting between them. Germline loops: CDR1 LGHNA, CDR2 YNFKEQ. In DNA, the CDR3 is TGTGCCAGCAGCCACCGAGGCAGAGGGGAAGAGACCCAGTACTTC. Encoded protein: CASSHRGRGEETQYF.

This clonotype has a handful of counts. CDR3 protein: CASSLAGSYEQYV. CDR3 bases: TGTGCCAGCAGCTTGGCAGGTTCCTACGAGCAGTACGTC. The chain joins TRBV5-5 to TRBJ2-7; D not certain. V gave up 0 bases and J gave up 1 base, with 5 bases separating them. In germline, CDR1 is SGHKS, CDR2 YYEKEE (reference sequence). There are 13 residues in the CDR3.

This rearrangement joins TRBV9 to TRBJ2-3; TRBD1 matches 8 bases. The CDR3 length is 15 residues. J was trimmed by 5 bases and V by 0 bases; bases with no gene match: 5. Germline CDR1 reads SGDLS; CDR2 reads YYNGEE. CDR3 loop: CASSVAGGRGDTQYF. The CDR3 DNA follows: TGTGCCAGCAGCGTAGCAGGGGGCCGTGGAGATACGCAGTATTTT.

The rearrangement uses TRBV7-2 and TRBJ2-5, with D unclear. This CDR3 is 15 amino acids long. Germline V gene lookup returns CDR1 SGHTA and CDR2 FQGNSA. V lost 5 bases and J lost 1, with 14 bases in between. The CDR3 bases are TGTGCCAGCAGCGGACCTGTTAGGACCCAAGAGACCCAGTACTTC. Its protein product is CASSGPVRTQETQYF.

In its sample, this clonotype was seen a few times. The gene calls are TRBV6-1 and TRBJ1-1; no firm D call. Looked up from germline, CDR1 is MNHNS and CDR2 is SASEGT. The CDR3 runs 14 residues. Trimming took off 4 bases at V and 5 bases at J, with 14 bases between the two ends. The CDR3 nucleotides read TGTGCCAGCAGTGGAGCGAGCGGTAGGACTGAAGCTTTCTTT. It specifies CASSGASGRTEAFF.

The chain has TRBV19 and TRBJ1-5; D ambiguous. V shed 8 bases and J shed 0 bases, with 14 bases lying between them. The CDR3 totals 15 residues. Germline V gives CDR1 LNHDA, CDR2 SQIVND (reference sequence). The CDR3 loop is CASDRGRGSNQPQHF. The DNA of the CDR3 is TGTGCCAGTGACCGCGGGCGGGGTAGCAATCAGCCCCAGCATTTT.

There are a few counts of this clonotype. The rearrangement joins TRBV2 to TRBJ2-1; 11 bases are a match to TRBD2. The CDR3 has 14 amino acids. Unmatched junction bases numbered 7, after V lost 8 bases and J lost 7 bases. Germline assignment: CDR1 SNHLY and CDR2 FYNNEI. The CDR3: CASGRTSGLNEQFF. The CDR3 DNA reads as TGTGCCAGCGGTAGGACTAGCGGGCTTAATGAGCAGTTCTTC.

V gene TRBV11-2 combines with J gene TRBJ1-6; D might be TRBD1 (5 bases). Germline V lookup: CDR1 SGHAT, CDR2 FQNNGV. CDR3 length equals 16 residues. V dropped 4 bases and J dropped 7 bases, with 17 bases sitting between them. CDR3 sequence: CASSYTRETENSPLHF. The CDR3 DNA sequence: TGTGCCAGCAGCTATACTCGGGAGACAGAAAATTCACCCCTCCACTTT.

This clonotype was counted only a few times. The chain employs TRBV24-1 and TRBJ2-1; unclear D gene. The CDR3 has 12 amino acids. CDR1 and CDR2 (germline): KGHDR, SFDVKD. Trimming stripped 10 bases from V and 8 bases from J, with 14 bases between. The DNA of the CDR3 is TGTGCCACAGCCGCTAGATCCTATGAGCAGTTCTTC. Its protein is CATAARSYEQFF.

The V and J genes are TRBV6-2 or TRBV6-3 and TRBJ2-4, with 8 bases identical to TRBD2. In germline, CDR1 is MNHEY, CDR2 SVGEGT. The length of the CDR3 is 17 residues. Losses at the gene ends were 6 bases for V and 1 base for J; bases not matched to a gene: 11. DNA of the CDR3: TGTGCCAGCAGGGGACTAGGAGCTCCCCGGGCCAAAAACATTCAGTACTTC. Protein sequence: CASRGLGAPRAKNIQYF.

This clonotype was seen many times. DNA of the CDR3: TGCGCCAGCCGCTACGGAGACACTGAAGCTTTCTTT. Translated, it gives CASRYGDTEAFF. The chain is built from TRBV5-1 and TRBJ1-1; unclear D gene. CDR1 and CDR2 (germline): SGHRS, YFSETQ. With 7 bases removed from V and 3 bases from J, the gap between germline ends came to 10 bases. This CDR3 spans 12 amino acids. The variable domain in full, with the rest retrieved from reference TRBV5-1 and TRBJ1-1, is KAGVTQTPRYLIKTRGQQVTLSCSPISGHRSVSWYQQTPGQGLQFLFEYFSETQRNKGNFPGRFSGRQFSNSRSEMNVSTLELGDSALYLCASRYGDTEAFFGQGTRLTVV.

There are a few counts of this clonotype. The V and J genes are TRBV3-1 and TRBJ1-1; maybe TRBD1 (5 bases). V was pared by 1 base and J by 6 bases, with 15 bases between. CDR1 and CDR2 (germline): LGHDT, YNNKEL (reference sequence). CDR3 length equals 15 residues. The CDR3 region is CASSQGDGSWAEAFF. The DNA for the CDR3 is TGTGCCAGCAGCCAAGGGGACGGGTCGTGGGCTGAAGCTTTCTTT.

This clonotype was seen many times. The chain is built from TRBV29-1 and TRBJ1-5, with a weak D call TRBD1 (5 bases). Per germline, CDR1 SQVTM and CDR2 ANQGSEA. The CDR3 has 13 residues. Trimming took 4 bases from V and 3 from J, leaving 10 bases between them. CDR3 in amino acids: CSVGQRNNQPQHF. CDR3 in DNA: TGCAGCGTTGGACAGAGGAACAATCAGCCCCAGCATTTT.

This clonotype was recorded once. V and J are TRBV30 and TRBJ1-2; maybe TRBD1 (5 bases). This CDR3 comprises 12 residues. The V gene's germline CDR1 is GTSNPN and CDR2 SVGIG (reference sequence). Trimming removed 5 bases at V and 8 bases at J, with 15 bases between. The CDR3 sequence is CAWAQGVEGYTF. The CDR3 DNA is TGTGCCTGGGCGCAGGGAGTAGAAGGCTACACCTTC.

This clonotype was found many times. The CDR3 DNA follows: TGCGCCAGCAGCCACACTCCAGGGGATGAGCAGTTCTTC. This translates into CASSHTPGDEQFF. The chain uses TRBV10-2 and TRBJ2-1, with D possibly matching TRBD1 (6 bases). This CDR3 is built from 13 residues. V gave up 6 bases and J gave up 8 bases, with 14 bases separating them. Germline-derived CDR1 and CDR2 are WSHSY and SAAADI.

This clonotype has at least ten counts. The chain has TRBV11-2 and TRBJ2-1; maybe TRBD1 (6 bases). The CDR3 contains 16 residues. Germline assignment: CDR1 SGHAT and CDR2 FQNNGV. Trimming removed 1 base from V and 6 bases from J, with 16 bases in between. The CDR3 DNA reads TGTGCCAGCAGCTTAGCAGGGGTGGGGTTGGGCAATGAGCAGTTCTTC. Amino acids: CASSLAGVGLGNEQFF.

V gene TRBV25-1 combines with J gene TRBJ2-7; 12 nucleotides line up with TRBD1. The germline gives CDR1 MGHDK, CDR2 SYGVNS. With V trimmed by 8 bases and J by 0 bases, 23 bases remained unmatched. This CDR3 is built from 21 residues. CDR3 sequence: CASDLSSPGQGAQGGSYEQYF. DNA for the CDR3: TGTGCCAGCGACCTGTCCTCGCCGGGACAGGGGGCCCAAGGTGGCTCCTACGAGCAGTACTTC.

The CDR3 nucleotides read TGTGCCAGCAGTTTGGACAACTATAGCAATCAGCCCCAGCATTTT. Amino acids: CASSLDNYSNQPQHF. The chain recombines TRBV12-3 or TRBV12-4 with TRBJ1-5, with TRBD1 as a possible D gene (5 bases). V was shortened by 3 bases and J by 0 bases, with 9 bases between the two germline ends. This CDR3 contains 15 residues.